Presented here are 12 T cell receptor beta chains from one specimen sequenced in a study of CD8+ T cells in alopecia areata. Reverse transcribed after extraction, RNA yielded cDNA as the sequencing template. Profiled with immunoSEQ multiplex PCR; TCRdb holds only in-frame clones, not every one. The sample consists of about 210,000 clones, roughly three fifths of them appearing once. Sample treatment: oral pan-JAK inhibitor, 5-10 mg twice daily. The sample was CD4+ T cells sorted from blood, taken around week 44, from a patient treated with tofacitinib. These receptors came from a human donor with alopecia areata.

The rearrangement uses TRBV30 and TRBJ1-2; 9 nucleotides match TRBD1. Trimming cost V 6 bases and J 6 bases; bases outside gene matches: 20. This CDR3 region has 17 residues. Per the germline V gene, CDR1 is GTSNPN and CDR2 is SVGIG (reference sequence). DNA of the CDR3: TGTGCCTGTGGGGGGGAACCACAGGGGGCTCTACTAAATGGCTACACCTTC. Protein sequence: CACGGEPQGALLNGYTF.

The gene calls are TRBV5-4 and TRBJ2-3; no firm D call. Germline assignment: CDR1 SGHNT and CDR2 YYREEE (reference sequence). V was shortened by 4 bases and J by 7 bases, with 22 bases between the two germline ends. The CDR3 consists of 16 residues. The CDR3 bases are TGTGCCAGCAGCCCAGCTTCCGGAGACCTCATCCATACGCAGTATTTT. Translation: CASSPASGDLIHTQYF.

V usage is TRBV2 and J usage is TRBJ1-4; D is uncertain. V lost 3 bases, J lost 7 bases, and 9 bases lay in between. The CDR3 length is 13 residues. In germline, CDR1 is SNHLY, CDR2 FYNNEI. The CDR3: CASSDVRSEKLFF. DNA of the CDR3: TGTGCCAGCAGTGACGTCAGATCTGAAAAACTGTTTTTT.

This chain links TRBV2 with TRBJ1-5; D gene ambiguous. V was clipped by 5 bases and J by 0 bases, with 20 bases between them. The CDR3 runs 18 residues. Germline values: CDR1 SNHLY, CDR2 FYNNEI. The chain's CDR3 is CASSPIHSTTASNQPQHF. The DNA of the CDR3 is TGTGCCAGCAGTCCTATCCATTCGACAACTGCTAGCAATCAGCCCCAGCATTTT.

The chain uses TRBV10-3 and TRBJ1-2, with unresolved D. Trimming shortened V by 6 bases and J by 7 bases, and 15 bases separated the two germline ends. CDR3 length: 13 residues. CDR1 and CDR2 from the germline V gene are ENHRY and SYGVKD. The CDR3 DNA reads as TGTGCCATCAGGCCAGAGGCAGAGAGTGGCTACACCTTC. Amino acid sequence: CAIRPEAESGYTF.

This clone was observed once. The chain couples TRBV7-3 to TRBJ1-1; D is unclear. The length of the CDR3 is 13 residues. Germline CDR1 SGHTA, CDR2 FQGTGA. Between the trimmed V and J ends, which lost 4 bases and 0 bases, there was a span of 6 bases. The CDR3 nucleotides read TGTGCCAGCAGCTCGACCATGAACACTGAAGCTTTCTTT. Its protein is CASSSTMNTEAFF.

The chain carries TRBV7-6 and TRBJ2-2; 7 nucleotides align to TRBD1. CDR1 and CDR2 from the germline V gene are SGHVS and FNYEAQ. This CDR3 region has 16 residues. With 5 bases clipped from V and 6 bases from J, the junction kept 12 bases outside the gene matches. In DNA, the CDR3 is TGTGCCAGCAGCAGGCAGTCGGGACAGCGCCCCGGGGAGCTGTTTTTT. Encoded protein: CASSRQSGQRPGELFF. Combining the CDR3 with reference TRBV7-6 and TRBJ2-2 gives the whole variable domain GAGVSQSPRYKVTKRGQDVALRCDPISGHVSLYWYRQALGQGPEFLTYFNYEAQQDKSGLPNDRFSAERPEGSISTLTIQRTEQRDSAMYRCASSRQSGQRPGELFFGEGSRLTVL.

The V gene is TRBV2, the J gene TRBJ1-5; tentatively, D is TRBD1 (5 bases). Germline CDR1 reads SNHLY; CDR2 reads FYNNEI. This CDR3 has 15 amino acids. V was pared by 3 bases and J by 5 bases, with 14 bases between. CDR3 loop: CASSEARGEHQPQHF. The CDR3 region has the DNA TGTGCCAGCAGTGAGGCCCGAGGGGAACATCAGCCCCAGCATTTT.

This sequence joins TRBV7-6 and TRBJ2-2; D gene unclear. Trimming took off 6 bases at V and 6 bases at J, with 11 bases between the two ends. Germline loops: CDR1 SGHVS, CDR2 FNYEAQ. This CDR3 region has 13 residues. CDR3 loop: CASSPRTAGELFF. For the CDR3, the DNA is TGTGCCAGCAGTCCTAGGACGGCCGGGGAGCTGTTTTTT.

This clone showed up many times. CDR3 in amino acids: CASKGQSYEQYF. CDR3 DNA: TGTGCCAGCAAAGGGCAGTCCTACGAGCAGTACTTC. The J gene is TRBJ2-7, the V gene TRBV6-1; D call uncertain. The CDR3 is 12 residues long. The germline V gene encodes CDR1 MNHNS and CDR2 SASEGT. V was clipped by 7 bases and J by 1 base, with 8 bases between them.

The chain carries TRBV7-2 and TRBJ2-3; 9 bases map to TRBD2. V lost 5 bases and J lost 2; bases outside the gene matches: 8. Germline CDR1 reads SGHTA; CDR2 reads FQGNSA. The CDR3 is made up of 16 amino acids. The CDR3 DNA reads TGTGCCAGCAGCCCCCCGGGACTAGCCATCACAGATACGCAGTATTTT. This translates into CASSPPGLAITDTQYF.

The chain recombines TRBV20-1 with TRBJ2-3; the D is unclear. The CDR3 consists of 11 residues. Germline CDR1 and CDR2: DFQATT and SNEGSKA (reference sequence). V was trimmed by 5 bases and J by 3 bases, leaving 6 bases between them. The DNA of the CDR3 is TGCAGTGCTCTCGTGACAGATACGCAGTATTTT. This codes for CSALVTDTQYF.